These T cell receptor beta chains were read from a single sample in a study of blood T cell repertoires in COVID-19. This table comes from immunoSEQ multiplex PCR, and its TCRdb copy is limited to in-frame clones, with some not included. The table includes roughly 250,000 clones, around 81% detected once. Sequences were obtained from peripheral blood. The receptors shown here come from a woman aged 55-70 years with active or convalescent COVID-19. The CDR3 runs from the conserved cysteine through the conserved F or W. D genes are given only for firm matches. Clone size is given for some rows only: seen once, a few or many times, or a class if the clone is expanded.

>TRBJ1-2|TRBV5-1|-|-
CASFPGGNKGYGYTF
TGCGCCAGCTTCCCGGGGGGTAACAAAGGCTATGGCTACACCTTC
>TRBJ1-2|TRBV2|-|-
CASSVQVANYGYTF
TGTGCCAGCAGTGTACAGGTAGCTAACTATGGCTACACCTTC
>TRBJ2-2|TRBV6-2/TRBV6-3|-|few
CASSYYSYRNTGELFF
TGTGCCAGCAGTTACTACAGCTATCGTAACACCGGGGAGCTGTTTTTT
>TRBJ1-2|TRBV6-5|TRBD1|-
CASSPRDRGAYGYTF
TGTGCCAGCAGTCCTCGGGACAGGGGAGCCTATGGCTACACCTTC
>TRBJ1-1|TRBV4-1|TRBD1|-
CASSRSSDRRTEAFF
TGCGCCAGCAGCCGCTCCTCGGACAGGCGAACTGAAGCTTTCTTT
>TRBJ1-6|TRBV28|TRBD1|-
CASSHTTGGGGSPLHF
TGTGCCAGCAGCCACACGACAGGGGGCGGAGGTTCACCCCTCCACTTT
>TRBJ2-1|TRBV5-1|TRBD2|-
CASSQTSGGPHEQFF
TGCGCCAGCAGCCAAACTAGCGGGGGGCCCCATGAGCAGTTCTTC
>TRBJ2-5|TRBV16|-|-
CASSQDGLPETQYF
TGTGCCAGCAGCCAAGATGGCCTCCCAGAGACCCAGTACTTC
>TRBJ1-1|TRBV2|-|few
CASSGTDTEAFF
TGTGCCAGCAGTGGGACAGACACTGAAGCTTTCTTT
>TRBJ2-7|TRBV7-3|TRBD2|-
CASSSSGGMNEQYF
TGTGCCAGCAGCTCTAGCGGGGGCATGAACGAGCAGTACTTC
>TRBJ1-3|TRBV5-1|-|-
CASSLYQGRSSGNTIYF
TGCGCCAGCAGCTTGTATCAGGGGCGCTCGTCTGGAAACACCATATATTTT
>TRBJ2-1|TRBV19|TRBD2|-
CASTFSGGAYNEQFF
TGTGCCAGTACCTTCTCGGGGGGGGCCTACAATGAGCAGTTCTTC
>TRBJ1-1|TRBV7-8|TRBD1|-
CASSLTGDRAFF
TGTGCCAGCAGCCTCACAGGGGATCGGGCTTTCTTT